Presented here are 28 T cell receptor beta chains from one specimen sequenced in a study of blood T cell repertoires in COVID-19. TCRdb's copy holds only in-frame clones and misses some; the assay was immunoSEQ multiplex PCR. The sample includes some 200,000 clones, 84% of them seen just once. Source material: peripheral blood. The origin of the receptors is a man aged 45-65 years with active or convalescent COVID-19.

V is TRBV10-2 and J is TRBJ2-5; D might be TRBD1 (5 bases). The germline V gene encodes CDR1 WSHSY and CDR2 SAAADI. The CDR3 length is 14 residues. V was cut by 3 bases and J by 7 bases, with 15 bases left in between. The CDR3 spells CASSEGAARGTQYF. CDR3 DNA: TGCGCCAGCAGTGAAGGGGCAGCACGCGGGACCCAGTACTTC.

The chain links TRBV10-3 to TRBJ2-6; 11 bases align to TRBD1. J lost 0 bases, V lost 3 bases, and 7 bases had no gene match. Germline V lookup: CDR1 ENHRY, CDR2 SYGVKD. This CDR3 is 19 amino acids long. The DNA of the CDR3 is TGTGCCATCAGTGATCAATCCGGGACAGGGGGCTCTGGGGCCAACGTCCTGACTTTC. Amino acid sequence: CAISDQSGTGGSGANVLTF.

The chain carries TRBV5-5 and TRBJ2-7, with D unclear. With 3 bases removed from V and 2 bases from J, the gap between germline ends came to 3 bases. The germline V gene encodes CDR1 SGHKS and CDR2 YYEKEE (reference sequence). There are 11 residues in the CDR3. The CDR3 bases are TGTGCCAGCAGCTCCACCTACGAGCAGTACTTC. It translates to CASSSTYEQYF.

This sequence joins TRBV28 and TRBJ1-4; a possible D gene is TRBD1 (5 bases). The CDR3 runs 13 residues. The germline V gene has CDR1 MDHEN and CDR2 SYDVKM. Trimming took off 3 bases at V and 7 bases at J, with 9 bases between the two ends. As DNA, the CDR3 is TGTGCCAGCAGTTTGCAGGGCCCTGAAAAACTGTTTTTT. It translates to CASSLQGPEKLFF.

This chain links TRBV5-1 with TRBJ2-3; 7 bases are a match to TRBD1. The V and J ends lost 0 bases and 4 bases, in that order; junction bases with no gene match: 5. From germline, CDR1 is SGHRS and CDR2 YFSETQ. The CDR3 consists of 15 residues. The CDR3 coding sequence is TGCGCCAGCAGCTTGGGACAGGGTAGCGCAGATACGCAGTATTTT. Amino acids: CASSLGQGSADTQYF.

The chain links TRBV11-3 to TRBJ2-3; D is unresolved. Trimming pared 2 bases from V and 0 bases from J, leaving 3 bases between. This CDR3 is 13 amino acids long. The germline CDR1 and CDR2 sequences are SGHNT and YENEEA. The CDR3 DNA follows: TGTGCCAGCAGCTTATATAGCACAGATACGCAGTATTTT. This translates into CASSLYSTDTQYF.

This clone was seen a single time. The V gene is TRBV13, the J gene TRBJ1-4; the match to TRBD1 covers 7 bases. This CDR3 region has 15 residues. Germline CDR1 is PRHDT and CDR2 is FYEKMQ (reference sequence). Trimming at V came to 4 bases and at J to 3 bases, leaving 5 bases not matched to a gene. In DNA form, the CDR3 reads TGTGCCAGCAGCTCAGGACAGGCCGCTAATGAAAAACTGTTTTTT. It encodes CASSSGQAANEKLFF.

CDR3 nucleotides: TGTGCCAGTAGTATAACAGGGGGAGTAAATCAGCCCCAGCATTTT. The encoded protein is CASSITGGVNQPQHF. The rearrangement links TRBV19 to TRBJ1-5, with TRBD1 matching 8 bases. Unmatched junction bases numbered 4, after V lost 2 bases and J lost 4 bases. Per the germline V gene, CDR1 is LNHDA and CDR2 is SQIVND (reference sequence). The length of the CDR3 is 15 residues.

The chain links TRBV19 to TRBJ1-2; 10 bases are a match to TRBD1. The CDR3 covers 15 residues. Trimming removed 5 bases from V and 5 bases from J; junction bases left unmatched: 8. CDR1 is LNHDA and CDR2 is SQIVND in the germline V gene (reference sequence). CDR3 in DNA: TGTGCCAGTAGTTACCGGGACAGGGGAAATTATGGCTACACCTTC. It translates to CASSYRDRGNYGYTF.

The chain uses TRBV7-2 and TRBJ2-1; no clear D. The CDR3 spans 11 residues. V lost 7 bases and J 2 bases, leaving 3 bases between the germline ends. The germline gives CDR1 SGHTA, CDR2 FQGNSA. CDR3 in amino acids: CASTTYNEQFF. CDR3 coding DNA: TGTGCCAGCACCACCTACAATGAGCAGTTCTTC.

Here the CDR3 reads CASSLTERDEQFF. DNA for the CDR3: TGTGCCAGCAGTTTAACCGAGCGGGATGAGCAGTTCTTC. The chain joins TRBV28 to TRBJ2-1; D may be TRBD2 (6 bases). V gave up 2 bases and J gave up 8 bases, with 10 bases separating them. From germline, CDR1 is MDHEN and CDR2 SYDVKM. The CDR3 is 13 amino acids.

This clone has a single count. The J gene is TRBJ1-1, the V gene TRBV3-1 (or the pseudogene TRBV3-2); D unclear. Germline V gene lookup returns CDR1 LGHDT and CDR2 YNNKEL (reference sequence). V lost 6 bases, J lost 3 bases, and 11 bases lay in between. The CDR3 has 13 amino acids. The CDR3 reads CASSPGPDTEAFF. CDR3 nucleotide sequence: TGTGCCAGCAGTCCGGGTCCGGACACTGAAGCTTTCTTT.

A word on this clone: This CDR3 is also generated by other DNA sequences in the sample. The chain uses TRBV20-1 and TRBJ2-3; 10 bases line up with TRBD2. V shed 3 bases and J 2 bases; nucleotides not matched to a gene: 5. Germline CDR1 reads DFQATT; CDR2 reads SNEGSKA (reference sequence). This CDR3 is 15 amino acids long. CDR3 sequence reads: CSASRTSGVTDTQYF. The CDR3 nucleotides read TGCAGTGCTAGTCGTACTAGCGGGGTCACAGATACGCAGTATTTT.

V usage is TRBV29-1 and J usage is TRBJ2-2, with a possible D match to TRBD1 (6 bases). The CDR3 totals 13 residues. Trimming left V 6 bases short and J 2 bases short, with 10 bases between. Germline CDR1 is SQVTM and CDR2 is ANQGSEA. DNA of the CDR3: TGCAGCGTCGTGACAGGAAACACCGGGGAGCTGTTTTTT. Translating gives CSVVTGNTGELFF.

V gene TRBV5-4 combines with J gene TRBJ2-2, with 15 bases matching TRBD2. V was pared by 4 bases and J by 7 bases, with 8 bases of the junction left unmatched. This CDR3 spans 17 amino acids. The germline CDR1 and CDR2 sequences are SGHNT and YYREEE (reference sequence). Here the CDR3 DNA reads TGTGCCAGCAGCCCCGGGACTAGCGGGGGGAGAGACGGGGAGCTGTTTTTT. Translation: CASSPGTSGGRDGELFF.

The chain couples TRBV6-2 or TRBV6-3 to TRBJ2-2; D not certain. V shed 4 bases and J shed 3 bases, with 9 bases lying between them. Per germline, CDR1 MNHEY and CDR2 SVGEGT. CDR3 length equals 14 residues. This CDR3 is CASSLDFYTGELFF. The CDR3 coding sequence is TGTGCCAGCAGTTTAGACTTTTACACCGGGGAGCTGTTTTTT.

CDR3 coding DNA: TGTGCCAGCACGGACAGGGGGAAATACAATGAGCAGTTCTTC. Its protein product is CASTDRGKYNEQFF. The V and J genes are TRBV6-5 and TRBJ2-1; the match to TRBD1 covers 10 bases. The CDR3 has 14 amino acids. The germline V gene has CDR1 MNHEY and CDR2 SVGAGI. V lost 7 bases to trimming and J lost 4 bases; unmatched junction nucleotides: 4.

The rearrangement links TRBV28 to TRBJ2-6; the match to TRBD1 covers 8 bases. J was trimmed by 3 bases and V by 6 bases; bases with no gene match: 16. The CDR3 runs to 19 residues. CDR1 is MDHEN and CDR2 is SYDVKM in the germline V gene. The CDR3 protein is CASSPSVGRGPGGANVLTF. The CDR3 bases are TGTGCCAGCAGCCCTTCCGTGGGCAGGGGGCCTGGTGGGGCCAACGTCCTGACTTTC.

The J gene is TRBJ2-7, the V gene TRBV6-5; TRBD2 matches 7 bases. V trimming: 4 bases; J trimming: 6 bases; junction bases outside the gene matches: 6. This CDR3 comprises 13 residues. CDR1 MNHEY and CDR2 SVGAGI come from the germline V gene. CDR3 DNA sequence: TGTGCCAGCAGTTGGGGCCAGCGGGGCGAGCAGTACGTC. This translates into CASSWGQRGEQYV.

The V gene is TRBV21-1, the J gene TRBJ1-1; the table's D call, TRBD1, was not checked against the DNA. TRBV21-1 is a pseudogene segment. The CDR3 length is 16 residues. DNA for the CDR3: TGTGCCAGCACCCCGGGACAGAGAAGTATGAACACTGAAGCTTTCTTT. Translated, it gives CASTPGQRSMNTEAFF.

The CDR3: CATSRGLQGTSNSPLHF. The DNA for the CDR3 is TGTGCCACCAGCAGAGGCTTACAGGGGACGAGTAATTCACCCCTCCACTTT. J is TRBJ1-6 and V is TRBV15, with 7 bases aligning to TRBD1. Germline V gives CDR1 LNHNV, CDR2 YYDKDF (reference sequence). J was trimmed by 6 bases and V by 1 base; bases with no gene match: 9. CDR3 length: 17 residues.

This clone was observed a handful of times. The V gene is TRBV7-8, the J gene TRBJ1-5; D not resolved. This CDR3 contains 17 residues. Germline V gives CDR1 SGHVS, CDR2 FQNEAQ. V was trimmed by 2 bases and J by 0 bases, leaving 14 bases between them. The CDR3 loop reads CASSLWWHLDSNQPQHF. The DNA of the CDR3 is TGTGCCAGCAGCTTATGGTGGCATCTCGATAGCAATCAGCCCCAGCATTTT.

This chain uses TRBV28 with TRBJ1-2, with a weak D call TRBD1 (5 bases). Germline lookup yields CDR1 MDHEN and CDR2 SYDVKM. CDR3 length: 12 residues. The V end lost 5 bases, the J end lost 5 bases, and 9 bases lay between the germline ends. The CDR3 loop reads CASSLRVYGYTF. The CDR3 bases are TGTGCCAGCAGTCTCAGGGTATATGGCTACACCTTC.

The rearrangement links TRBV7-9 to TRBJ1-1; D is ambiguous. The ends were cut back, 3 bases at V and 0 bases at J, with 8 bases in the middle. Germline-derived CDR1 and CDR2 are SEHNR and FQNEAQ (reference sequence). The CDR3 runs to 14 residues. In nucleotides, the CDR3 is TGTGCCAGCAGCTTTGTCCCAATGAACACTGAAGCTTTCTTT. Translation: CASSFVPMNTEAFF. The full variable domain, its missing parts supplied by reference TRBV7-9 and TRBJ1-1, is DTGVSQNPRHKITKRGQNVTFRCDPISEHNRLYWYRQTLGQGPEFLTYFQNEAQLEKSRLLSDRFSAERPKGSFSTLEIQRTEQGDSAMYLCASSFVPMNTEAFFGQGTRLTVV.

This sequence joins TRBV6-5 and TRBJ2-7, with 7 nucleotides matching TRBD1. J lost 4 bases, V lost 7 bases, and 4 bases had no gene match. Germline V lookup: CDR1 MNHEY, CDR2 SVGAGI. There are 12 residues in the CDR3. CDR3 residues: CASMQGEYEQYV. CDR3 DNA sequence: TGTGCCAGCATGCAGGGGGAATACGAGCAGTACGTC.

The V and J genes are TRBV7-2 and TRBJ2-7; 7 bases align to TRBD1. V was pared by 3 bases and J by 3 bases, with 5 bases of the junction left unmatched. Germline lookup yields CDR1 SGHTA and CDR2 FQGNSA. The CDR3 is 14 residues long. The CDR3 region has the DNA TGTGCCAGCAGCTTTCCGGGACAGAACTACGAGCAGTACGTC. This encodes CASSFPGQNYEQYV.

This clone was counted a few times. The gene calls are TRBV5-1 and TRBJ1-3; perhaps TRBD1 as D (6 bases). Germline V lookup: CDR1 SGHRS, CDR2 YFSETQ. Trimming took 6 bases from V and 2 from J, leaving 15 bases between them. The CDR3 contains 15 residues. The CDR3 DNA sequence: TGCGCCAGCACCGAGACAGGAGGACCTGGAAACACCATATATTTT. Translation: CASTETGGPGNTIYF.

The table lists this clone with a count of one. The rearrangement uses TRBV5-1 and TRBJ2-2, with unresolved D. Trimming removed 4 bases from V and 1 base from J, with 11 bases in between. The length of the CDR3 is 15 residues. The germline V gene encodes CDR1 SGHRS and CDR2 YFSETQ. CDR3 sequence: CASSPLAQNTGELFF. The CDR3 region has the DNA TGCGCCAGCAGCCCGTTGGCCCAGAACACCGGGGAGCTGTTTTTT. Using reference TRBV5-1 and TRBJ2-2 for the parts outside the CDR3, the full variable domain is KAGVTQTPRYLIKTRGQQVTLSCSPISGHRSVSWYQQTPGQGLQFLFEYFSETQRNKGNFPGRFSGRQFSNSRSEMNVSTLELGDSALYLCASSPLAQNTGELFFGEGSRLTVL.